Below are 8 T cell receptor beta chains sequenced from a single sample in a study of molecular identifiers for immune sequencing clone quantification. TCRdb re-derived calls from the PCR reads in MiXCR, one entry per CDR3 protein. The sample contains approximately 680,000 distinct CDR3 sequences, roughly 27% of which appear only once. The specimen sequenced was naive CD8+ T cells from blood, with Jurkat cell RNA spiked in. Subset here: FACS-sorted CD8+CD4-CCR7+CD45RA+ naive T cells. Receptor source: a human donor in good health. Some libraries in this study had Jurkat cell RNA spiked in.

This clonotype was seen more than once but under ten times. V gene TRBV7-9 combines with J gene TRBJ1-2, with D maybe TRBD1 (5 bases). The CDR3 length is 14 residues. CDR1 is SEHNR and CDR2 is FQNEAQ in the germline V gene (reference sequence). V was clipped by 1 base and J by 6 bases, with 12 bases between them. CDR3 DNA sequence: TGTGCCAGCAGCTTAGGGGGGTTTTGGAATGGCTACACCTTC. Its translation: CASSLGGFWNGYTF. Full variable domain (missing parts from reference TRBV7-9 and TRBJ1-2): DTGVSQNPRHKITKRGQNVTFRCDPISEHNRLYWYRQTLGQGPEFLTYFQNEAQLEKSRLLSDRFSAERPKGSFSTLEIQRTEQGDSAMYLCASSLGGFWNGYTFGSGTRLTVV.

The V call is TRBV30, the J call TRBJ2-1; possible D gene TRBD2, 7 bases. The germline V gene has CDR1 GTSNPN and CDR2 SVGIG (reference sequence). The V gene lost 4 bases and the J gene lost 0 bases, with 13 bases spanning the gap. CDR3 length: 15 residues. For the CDR3, the DNA is TGTGCCTGGAAGGGGCGGGGGCGCTCCTACAATGAGCAGTTCTTC. This sequence encodes CAWKGRGRSYNEQFF.

This clonotype came up many times. V usage is TRBV12-3 or TRBV12-4 and J usage is TRBJ1-4; D unclear. V lost 8 bases and J 8 bases, leaving 18 bases between the germline ends. CDR3 length: 14 residues. For the CDR3, the DNA is TGTGCCAGCGCGATTACGGAGGACCACGAAAAACTGTTTTTT. This translates into CASAITEDHEKLFF.

Remarks on this clonotype: A much larger clonotype is one base distant, so this may be a read error. The chain is built from TRBV28 and TRBJ1-5; D remains ambiguous. Germline V gene sequence: CDR1 MDHEN, CDR2 SYDVKM. The V gene lost 8 bases and the J gene lost 6 bases, with 26 bases spanning the gap. There are 17 residues in the CDR3. DNA of the CDR3: TGTGCCAGCCATTCGCCAGATTTAAGGTCGACGGGTCAGCCCCAGCATTTT. This sequence encodes CASHSPDLRSTGQPQHF.

The chain is built from TRBV20-1 and TRBJ1-1, with TRBD1 identical over 8 bases. Trimming took 5 bases from V and 4 from J; bases not matched to a gene: 6. Germline V gives CDR1 DFQATT, CDR2 SNEGSKA (reference sequence). The CDR3 consists of 13 residues. The CDR3 coding sequence is TGCAGTGCTTCGGACAGGGAGGCCACTGAAGCTTTCTTT. Translated, it gives CSASDREATEAFF.

The table lists this clonotype with a few counts. This sequence joins TRBV27 and TRBJ2-7; 11 bases agree with TRBD1. The germline gives CDR1 MNHEY, CDR2 SMNVEV (reference sequence). CDR3 length: 16 residues. V trimming: 4 bases; J trimming: 4 bases; junction bases outside the gene matches: 9. The chain's CDR3 is CASSYPTGTGGYEQYF. The CDR3 DNA sequence: TGTGCCAGCAGTTATCCTACCGGGACAGGGGGATACGAGCAGTACTTC.

The chain is built from TRBV20-1 and TRBJ1-5; 12 bases align to TRBD1. With 3 bases clipped from V and 6 bases from J, the junction kept 9 bases outside the gene matches. The CDR3 has 16 amino acids. Germline CDR1 reads DFQATT; CDR2 reads SNEGSKA (reference sequence). The CDR3 bases are TGCAGTGCTAGGCTACCGGGACAGGGGGCGGTTCAGCCCCAGCATTTT. It encodes CSARLPGQGAVQPQHF.

This clonotype was seen many times. The rearrangement joins TRBV28 to TRBJ2-7, with D possibly TRBD2 on 5 matching bases. From germline, CDR1 is MDHEN and CDR2 SYDVKM. CDR3 length equals 14 residues. Trimming stripped 3 bases from V and 2 bases from J, with 11 bases between. DNA of the CDR3: TGTGCCAGCAGTTTCGGACTTACTGCCTACGAGCAGTACTTC. Translating gives CASSFGLTAYEQYF.